This record concerns one TCR beta chain sequence. What it binds is unknown. The sample is drawn from a study of Ad26.COV2.S vaccination and SARS-CoV-2 variants. V trimming: 5 bases; J trimming: 2 bases; junction bases outside the gene matches: 8. Germline assignment: CDR1 LNHDA and CDR2 SQIVND (reference sequence). This CDR3 is 16 amino acids long. Points from the study as a whole: Researchers reported similar non-spike TCR breadth in vaccine and placebo recipients.

Regarding treatment: about 20 received Ad26.COV2.S at low or high dose, single or two shots; several received placebo; per-sample allocation not given. At day 63 after the first vaccine or placebo injection, samples were drawn. Sequenced by immunoSEQ multiplex PCR; TCRdb stores in-frame clones only, minus some. The sample gives around 300,000 clones, approximately 86% of which show up once; over 8.5% is in the top ten. V is TRBV19 and J is TRBJ2-4; the match to TRBD2 covers 8 bases. The sequence came from a person between 18 and 59 years old who received the Ad26.COV2.S COVID-19 vaccine or a placebo. Sequenced material: peripheral blood, taken in a trial of Ad26.COV2.S vaccine versus placebo. In DNA form, the CDR3 reads TGTGCCAGTAGTGTGAGACTAGCGACGACCAAAAACATTCAGTACTTC. Its protein is CASSVRLATTKNIQYF.